A selection of T cell receptor beta chains follows, all from one sample in a study of control samples from healthy donors and cancer patients. The data were produced by immunoSEQ multiplex PCR, yet TCRdb's version contains in-frame clones alone and is incomplete. Among about 160,000 clones, approximately 90% were seen once, and the ten largest hold about 0.64%. The source material was blood. The receptors derive from a woman in her twenties or thirties in good health. The CDR3 runs from the conserved cysteine through the conserved F or W. A D gene is named only where the DNA matches it firmly.

j_gene,d_gene,v_gene,CDR3aa,CDR3nt
TRBJ1-1,.,TRBV28,CASSLDGRHTEAFF,TGTGCCAGCAGTTTAGACGGACGTCACACTGAAGCTTTCTTT
TRBJ1-1,.,TRBV5-1,CASSLVLNTEAFF,TGCGCCAGCAGCTTGGTTCTAAACACTGAAGCTTTCTTT
TRBJ1-2,.,TRBV12-3/TRBV12-4,CASSEGGHTF,TGTGCCAGCAGTGAGGGAGGCCACACCTTC
TRBJ1-5,.,TRBV5-1,CASSLLAGVGQPQHF,TGCGCCAGCAGCTTGCTGGCCGGGGTGGGGCAGCCCCAGCATTTT
TRBJ2-4,.,TRBV2,CASWGTAKNIQYF,TGTGCCAGCTGGGGGACAGCCAAAAACATTCAGTACTTC
TRBJ2-7,TRBD2,TRBV19,CASSIGKASGTYEQYF,TGTGCCAGTAGTATAGGTAAGGCTAGCGGGACCTACGAGCAGTACTTC
TRBJ2-7,TRBD2,TRBV7-8,CASSVTSPTYEQYF,TGTGCCAGCAGCGTGACTAGCCCCACCTACGAGCAGTACTTC
TRBJ1-2,TRBD1,TRBV15,CATSREPGTGADGYTF,TGTGCCACCAGCAGAGAACCAGGGACAGGGGCGGATGGCTACACCTTC
TRBJ1-1,TRBD1,TRBV7-9,CASSSTGGYTEAFF,TGTGCCAGCAGCTCCACAGGGGGATACACTGAAGCTTTCTTT
TRBJ2-4,TRBD1,TRBV5-1,CASSPNRQGDLDF,TGCGCCAGCAGCCCCAACCGACAGGGTGATTTAGACTTC
TRBJ2-7,TRBD2,TRBV9,CASSVGPSGRAGSYEQYF,TGTGCCAGCAGCGTAGGTCCTAGCGGGAGGGCCGGATCCTACGAGCAGTACTTC
TRBJ2-7,TRBD2,TRBV11-2,CASSPGDSGMLSYEQYF,TGTGCCAGCAGCCCAGGGGATAGCGGGATGCTCTCCTACGAGCAGTACTTC